A single sample is the source of the 7 T cell receptor beta chains below, sequenced in a study of T cells expressing NK-cell markers. TCRdb processed the 5' RACE reads again and assigns one entry to each CDR3 protein, with no DNA. The specimen's table records approximately 420,000 distinct CDR3 sequences. The sample was blood T cells: a sorted CD56 or NKG2C T cell subset, CD4+ or CD8+ T cells, or bulk PBMC T cells (not recorded which). These receptors came from a woman in her fifties or sixties in good health.

V and J are TRBV12-3 or TRBV12-4 and TRBJ2-1; the D call from TCRdb, TRBD2, cannot be confirmed without DNA. This CDR3 region has 14 residues. This CDR3 reads CASTPELAVHEQFF.

This rearrangement joins TRBV5-1 to TRBJ2-1; the D call from TCRdb, TRBD1, cannot be confirmed without DNA. CDR3 length: 16 residues. The germline V gene encodes CDR1 SGHRS and CDR2 YFSETQ. The CDR3 spells CASSPHPRGRGNEQFF.

The chain joins TRBV5-1 to TRBJ2-1. There are 15 residues in the CDR3. Germline lookup yields CDR1 SGHRS and CDR2 YFSETQ. The CDR3 loop is CASSLDGFASYEQFF. Supplemented by reference TRBV5-1 and TRBJ2-1, the full variable domain reads KAGVTQTPRYLIKTRGQQVTLSCSPISGHRSVSWYQQTPGQGLQFLFEYFSETQRNKGNFPGRFSGRQFSNSRSEMNVSTLELGDSALYLCASSLDGFASYEQFFGPGTRLTVL.

The V gene is TRBV20-1, the J gene TRBJ1-6; TCRdb proposes TRBD1, but this gene call is untestable without DNA. CDR3 length equals 14 residues. Looked up from germline, CDR1 is DFQATT and CDR2 is SNEGSKA (reference sequence). The CDR3 is CSARDFRGNSPLHF.

This chain links TRBV10-3 with TRBJ1-1. This CDR3 contains 13 residues. The germline V gene has CDR1 ENHRY and CDR2 SYGVKD. The CDR3 loop reads CAISETGNTEAFF.

The chain has TRBV29-1 and TRBJ1-6; checking the TCRdb D call of TRBD1 is not possible without DNA. Germline CDR1 SQVTM, CDR2 ANQGSEA. This CDR3 is built from 13 residues. CDR3 sequence reads: CSRVGQGHSPLHF.

J is TRBJ2-1 and V is TRBV5-1. The CDR3 sequence is 14 residues long. From germline, CDR1 is SGHRS and CDR2 YFSETQ. This chain's CDR3 is CASSLSYPHNEQFF.